This T cell receptor beta chain was documented in a study of shared clonotypes between healthy human individuals. Turning to the study itself: Three plates each covered CD4 naive and memory; CD8 naive two, CD8 memory one.

Produced via immunoSEQ multiplex PCR; TCRdb's table is partial and in-frame only. The sample lists 780,000 or so clones, roughly two thirds occurring once. This clonotype was obtained from a woman between 25 and 40 years old in good health. The sequencing sample was made of memory CD4+ T cells sorted from blood. Subset indicated: CD45RA-negative fraction.

Written as DNA, the CDR3 is TGTGCCAGCCTGGTGGGAGGGCGGGGGACCGGGGAGCTGTTTTTT. This sequence encodes CASLVGGRGTGELFF. The chain couples TRBV2 to TRBJ2-2; TRBD2 aligns across 7 bases. The CDR3 totals 15 residues. Germline CDR1 SNHLY, CDR2 FYNNEI. V dropped 8 bases and J dropped 5; count of bases not matched to a gene: 11. Combining the CDR3 with reference TRBV2 and TRBJ2-2 gives the whole variable domain EPEVTQTPSHQVTQMGQEVILRCVPISNHLYFYWYRQILGQKVEFLVSFYNNEISEKSEIFDDQFSVERPDGSNFTLKIRSTKLEDSAMYFCASLVGGRGTGELFFGEGSRLTVL.